A selection of T cell receptor beta chains follows, all from one sample in a study of shared clonotypes between healthy human individuals. TCRdb's table, derived via immunoSEQ multiplex PCR, lists solely in-frame clones and lacks some. The sample lists more than 2 million clones; approximately 94% were seen once. Sequencing was performed on naive CD8+ T cells sorted from blood. The receptors come from a man aged 18 to 30 in good health. Each CDR3 is given with its conserved first and last residue. Fields, in order: J gene, V gene, D gene, clone size, CDR3 DNA, CDR3 protein. D genes are given only for firm matches. Rows give clone size only sometimes, using once, few, many, or a class for an expanded clone.

>TRBJ2-7|TRBV19|-|-
TGTGCCAGTAGTATAGATCCAGGCCTCGAGCAGTACTTC
CASSIDPGLEQYF
>TRBJ2-5|TRBV2|-|-
TGTGCCAGCAGTGAAGCCCTAGAGGGGGTTAGGGAGACCCAGTACTTC
CASSEALEGVRETQYF
>TRBJ2-1|TRBV29-1|-|-
TGCAGCGTTGAAGTGGGGACCGATTCCTACAATGAGCAGTTCTTC
CSVEVGTDSYNEQFF
>TRBJ2-2|TRBV5-6|-|once
TGTGCCAGCAGCTTGCGGTCCACCGGGGAGCTGTTTTTT
CASSLRSTGELFF
>TRBJ1-1|TRBV4-1|TRBD1|-
TGCGCCAGCAGCCAAGACCGACAGGGAGGTTTTTCTGCTTTCTTT
CASSQDRQGGFSAFF
>TRBJ2-7|TRBV7-2|TRBD2|-
TGTGCCAGCAGCTCAATATCGGGACTAGCAGAGGCTCAGGCCTACGAGCAGTACTTC
CASSSISGLAEAQAYEQYF
>TRBJ2-1|TRBV5-4|-|-
TGTGCCAGCAGCTGCCCTTTACATAGCACATACAATGAGCAGTTCTTC
CASSCPLHSTYNEQFF
>TRBJ2-3|TRBV27|-|-
TGTGCCAGCAGTTTATCGTTCGCAGCGGAGGGTGGAGATACGCAGTATTTT
CASSLSFAAEGGDTQYF
>TRBJ1-4|TRBV4-1|-|-
TGCGCCAGCAGCCAGAGTGAGCTTAGCGGTGAAAAACTGTTTTTT
CASSQSELSGEKLFF
>TRBJ1-2|TRBV13|-|-
TGTGCCAGCAGCTTAGAGGGGTCAGACTATGGCTACACCTTC
CASSLEGSDYGYTF
>TRBJ1-1|TRBV29-1|-|-
TGCAGCGTTTCGGGGTGGGGCAAGGACAGGAACACTGAAGCTTTCTTT
CSVSGWGKDRNTEAFF
>TRBJ1-2|TRBV11-2|-|-
TGTGCCAGCAGCCCTAGCGGTTTTGGCTATGGCTACACCTTC
CASSPSGFGYGYTF
>TRBJ2-7|TRBV27|-|once
TGTGCCAGCAGTGCTTCCAGTGGGGAATTTACCTACGAGCAGTACTTC
CASSASSGEFTYEQYF